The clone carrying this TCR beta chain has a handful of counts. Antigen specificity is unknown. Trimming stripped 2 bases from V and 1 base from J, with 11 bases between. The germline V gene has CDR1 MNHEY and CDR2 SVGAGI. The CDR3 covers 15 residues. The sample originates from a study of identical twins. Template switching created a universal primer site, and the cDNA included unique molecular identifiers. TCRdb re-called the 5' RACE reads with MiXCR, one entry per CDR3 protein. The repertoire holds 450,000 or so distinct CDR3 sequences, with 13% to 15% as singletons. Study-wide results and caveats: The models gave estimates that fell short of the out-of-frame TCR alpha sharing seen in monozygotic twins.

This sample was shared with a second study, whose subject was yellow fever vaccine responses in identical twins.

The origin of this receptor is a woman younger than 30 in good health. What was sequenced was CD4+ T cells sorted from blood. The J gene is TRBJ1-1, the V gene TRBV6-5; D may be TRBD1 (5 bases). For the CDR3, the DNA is TGTGCCAGCAGTTACGGGGGGGAGGGGAACACTGAAGCTTTCTTT. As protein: CASSYGGEGNTEAFF.